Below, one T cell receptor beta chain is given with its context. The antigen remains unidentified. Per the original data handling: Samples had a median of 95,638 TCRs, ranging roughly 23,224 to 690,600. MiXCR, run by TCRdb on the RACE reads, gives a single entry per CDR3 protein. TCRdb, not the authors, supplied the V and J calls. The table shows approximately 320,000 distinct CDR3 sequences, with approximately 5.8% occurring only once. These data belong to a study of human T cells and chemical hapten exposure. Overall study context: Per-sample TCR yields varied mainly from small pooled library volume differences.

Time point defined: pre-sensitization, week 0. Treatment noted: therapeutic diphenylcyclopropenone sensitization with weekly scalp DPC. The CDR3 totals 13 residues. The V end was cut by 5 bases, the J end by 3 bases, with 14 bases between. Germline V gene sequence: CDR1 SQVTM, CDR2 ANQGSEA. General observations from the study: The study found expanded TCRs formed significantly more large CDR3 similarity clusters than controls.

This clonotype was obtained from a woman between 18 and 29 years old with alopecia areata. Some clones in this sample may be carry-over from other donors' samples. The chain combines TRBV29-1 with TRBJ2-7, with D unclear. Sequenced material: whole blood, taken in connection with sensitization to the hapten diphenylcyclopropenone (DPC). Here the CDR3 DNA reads TGCAGCGTTTCAGGTGATACTAACTACGAGCAGTACTTC. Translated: CSVSGDTNYEQYF.